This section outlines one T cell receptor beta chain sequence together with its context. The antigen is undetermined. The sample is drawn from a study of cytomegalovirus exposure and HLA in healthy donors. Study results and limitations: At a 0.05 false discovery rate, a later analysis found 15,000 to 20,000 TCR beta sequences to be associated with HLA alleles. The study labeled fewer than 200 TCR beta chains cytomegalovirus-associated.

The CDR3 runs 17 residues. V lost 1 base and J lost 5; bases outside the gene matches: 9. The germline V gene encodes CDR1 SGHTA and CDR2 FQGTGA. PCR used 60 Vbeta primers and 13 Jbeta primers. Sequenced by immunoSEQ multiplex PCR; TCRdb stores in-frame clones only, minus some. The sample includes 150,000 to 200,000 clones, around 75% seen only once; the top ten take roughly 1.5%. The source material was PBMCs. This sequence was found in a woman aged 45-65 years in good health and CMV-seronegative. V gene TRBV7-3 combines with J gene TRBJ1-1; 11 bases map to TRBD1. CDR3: CASSLKRVGQGGTEAFF. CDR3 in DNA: TGTGCCAGCAGCTTAAAAAGGGTGGGACAGGGGGGAACTGAAGCTTTCTTT. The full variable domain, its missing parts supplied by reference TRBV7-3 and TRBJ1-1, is GAGVSQTPSNKVTEKGKYVELRCDPISGHTALYWYRQSLGQGPEFLIYFQGTGAADDSGLPNDRFFAVRPEGSVSTLKIQRTERGDSAVYLCASSLKRVGQGGTEAFFGQGTRLTVV.